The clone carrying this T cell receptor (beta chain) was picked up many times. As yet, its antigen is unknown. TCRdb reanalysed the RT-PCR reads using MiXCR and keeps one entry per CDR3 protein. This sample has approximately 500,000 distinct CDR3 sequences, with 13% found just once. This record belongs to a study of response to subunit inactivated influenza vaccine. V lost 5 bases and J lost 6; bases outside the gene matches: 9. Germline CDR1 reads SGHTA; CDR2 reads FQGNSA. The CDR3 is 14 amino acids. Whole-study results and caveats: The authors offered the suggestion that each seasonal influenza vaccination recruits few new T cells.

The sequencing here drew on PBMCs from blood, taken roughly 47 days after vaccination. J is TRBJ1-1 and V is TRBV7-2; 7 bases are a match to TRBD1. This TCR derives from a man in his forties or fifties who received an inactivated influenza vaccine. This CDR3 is CASSRETGLPEAFF. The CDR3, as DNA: TGTGCCAGCAGCCGAGAGACAGGGCTCCCTGAAGCTTTCTTT.